This T cell receptor (beta chain) appears in the sequencing data of a study of CD8+ T cells in alopecia areata. This CDR3 contains 18 residues. V dropped 3 bases and J dropped 0; count of bases not matched to a gene: 7. Looked up from germline, CDR1 is LNHDA and CDR2 is SQIVND (reference sequence). Overall study findings and caveats: Scalp clonality, along with expanded CD8+ clones among the top 100, was significantly decreased by tofacitinib.

As for treatment: oral pan-JAK inhibitor, 5-10 mg twice daily. Collection of lesional scalp punch biopsies and peripheral blood was performed in alopecia areata patients. Points on this clone: The antigen remains undetermined.

cDNA serving as the sequencing template came from extracted, reverse transcribed RNA. The repertoire was sequenced with immunoSEQ multiplex PCR; TCRdb's copy has only in-frame clones and lacks some. The sample comprises about 42,000 clones, about three fifths of which are singletons, and 20% to 25% rests with the top ten. The specimen was CD8+ T cells sorted from blood, collected at week 4, from a patient treated with tofacitinib. The chain links TRBV19 to TRBJ2-2, with 10 bases matching TRBD2. The source is a human donor with alopecia areata. Here the CDR3 DNA reads TGTGCCAGTAGTATGACCCCTAGCGGGGGACCGAACACCGGGGAGCTGTTTTTT. It specifies CASSMTPSGGPNTGELFF.